This TCR beta chain came from a study of cytomegalovirus exposure and HLA in healthy donors. The study ran its PCR with 60 Vbeta and 13 Jbeta primers. Method: immunoSEQ multiplex PCR; TCRdb's copy keeps in-frame clones and lacks some. The data hold 200,000 to 250,000 clones, with 60% to 85% observed a single time. Germline V gene lookup returns CDR1 LGHNT and CDR2 FRNRAP. V was clipped by 6 bases and J by 9 bases; unmatched bases: 14. This CDR3 has 15 amino acids. Details on this clone: Its target is unknown.

Study-wide points: While the bulk of TCR sequences proved rare, some public TCRs turned up in many donors.

Sequences were obtained from PBMCs. The receptor was isolated from a man aged 40-49 years in good health and CMV-seronegative. The rearrangement joins TRBV12-5 to TRBJ2-3; 8 nucleotides agree with TRBD2. The DNA for the CDR3 is TGTGCTAGTGGCCGACCGGGACTAGGAGTAGAGACGCAGTATTTT. It is translated as CASGRPGLGVETQYF.